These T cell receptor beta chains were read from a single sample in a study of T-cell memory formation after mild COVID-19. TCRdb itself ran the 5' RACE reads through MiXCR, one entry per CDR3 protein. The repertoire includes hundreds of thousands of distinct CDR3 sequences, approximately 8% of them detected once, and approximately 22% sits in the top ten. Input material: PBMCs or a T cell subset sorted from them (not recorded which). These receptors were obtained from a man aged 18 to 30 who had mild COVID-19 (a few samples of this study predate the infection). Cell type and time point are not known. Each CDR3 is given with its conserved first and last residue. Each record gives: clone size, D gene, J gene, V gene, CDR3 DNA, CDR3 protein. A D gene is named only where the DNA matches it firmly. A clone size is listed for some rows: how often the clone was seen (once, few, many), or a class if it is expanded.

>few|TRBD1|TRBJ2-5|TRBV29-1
TGCAGCGTTGAAGATTCGGGACAGCAAGAGACCCAGTACTTC
CSVEDSGQQETQYF
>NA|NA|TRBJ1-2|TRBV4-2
TGTGCCAGCAGCCTAGCCAATTCGGGGGGTGGCTACACCTTC
CASSLANSGGGYTF
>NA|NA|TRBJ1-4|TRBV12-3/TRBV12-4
TGTGCCAGCAGTAGAGGCGGAGGCCTTAATGAAAAACTGTTTTTT
CASSRGGGLNEKLFF
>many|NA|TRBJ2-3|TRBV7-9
TGTGCCAGCAGCTTAGTTCGGCCTACGGACCCCACAGATACGCAGTATTTT
CASSLVRPTDPTDTQYF
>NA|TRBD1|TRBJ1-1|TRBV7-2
TGTGCCAGCGGAACGGGACAGGGGAACACTGAAGCTTTCTTT
CASGTGQGNTEAFF
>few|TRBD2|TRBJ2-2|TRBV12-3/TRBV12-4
TGTGCCAGCAGTCCCCCCGGGGGGGCCAACACCGGGGAGCTGTTTTTT
CASSPPGGANTGELFF
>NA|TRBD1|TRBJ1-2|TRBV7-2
TGTGCCAGCAGCATAAGCCGGGACAGGGGTACTAACTATGGCTACACCTTC
CASSISRDRGTNYGYTF
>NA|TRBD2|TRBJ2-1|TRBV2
TGTGCCAGCAGTGGACTAGCAGCATACAATGAGCAGTTCTTC
CASSGLAAYNEQFF
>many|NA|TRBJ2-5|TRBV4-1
TGCGCCAGCAGCCAAGATTCCGGACTCTGGCCAGAGACCCAGTACTTC
CASSQDSGLWPETQYF
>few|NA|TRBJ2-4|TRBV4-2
TGTGCCAGCAGCCAACAGGGGGCCAGGCGGGGGTCGGGAAACATTCAGTACTTC
CASSQQGARRGSGNIQYF
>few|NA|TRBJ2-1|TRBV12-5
TGTGCTAGTGGTTTGGTACCCAATGAGCAGTTCTTC
CASGLVPNEQFF
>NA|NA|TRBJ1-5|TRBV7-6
TGTGCCAGCAGCCTTGTGGCGGGGGGCAATCAGCCCCAGCATTTT
CASSLVAGGNQPQHF
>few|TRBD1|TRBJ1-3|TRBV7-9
TGTGCCAGCAGCCCCAGGGGGCTAAGAGGAAACACCATATATTTT
CASSPRGLRGNTIYF
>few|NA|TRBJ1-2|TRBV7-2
TGTGCCAGCAGCGCCTCGGGCGCCTACTATGGCTACACCTTC
CASSASGAYYGYTF
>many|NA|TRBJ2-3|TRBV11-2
TGTGCCAGCAGCTTAGGCGGGCAGGTAGATACGCAGTATTTT
CASSLGGQVDTQYF
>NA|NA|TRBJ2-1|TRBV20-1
TGCAGTGCTAGAGATCACCGGATGGACGAGCAGTTCTTC
CSARDHRMDEQFF
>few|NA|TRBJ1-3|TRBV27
TGTGCCAGCACCTCGATCTCCGCAAACTCTGGAAACACCATATATTTT
CASTSISANSGNTIYF
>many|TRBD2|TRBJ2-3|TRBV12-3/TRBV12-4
TGTGCCAGCAGTCGGGGGACTAGCGGGGATACGCAGTATTTT
CASSRGTSGDTQYF
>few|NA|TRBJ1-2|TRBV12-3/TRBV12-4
TGTGCCAGCAGTGAAGGGATAGGGGCCTTAAAACTTGACTATGGCTACACCTTC
CASSEGIGALKLDYGYTF
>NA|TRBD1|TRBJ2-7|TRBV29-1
TGCAGCGTTGGCCGGGACAGGATTTCGTCCTACGAGCAGTACTTC
CSVGRDRISSYEQYF
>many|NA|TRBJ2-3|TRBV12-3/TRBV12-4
TGTGCCAGCAGTCCCCGGGACACGACAGATACGCAGTATTTT
CASSPRDTTDTQYF
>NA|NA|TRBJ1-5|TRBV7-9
TGTGCCAGCAGCGGCGACAGCCATAGCAATCAGCCCCAGCATTTT
CASSGDSHSNQPQHF
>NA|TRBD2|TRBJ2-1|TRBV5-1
TGCGCCAGCAGCGAAGCCTTACTAGCGGGGGGCTTTAGCTCCTACAATGAGCAGTTCTTC
CASSEALLAGGFSSYNEQFF
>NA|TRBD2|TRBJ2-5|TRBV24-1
TGTGCCACCAGTGATCAAACTAGCGGGGGGAATAAAGAGACCCAGTACTTC
CATSDQTSGGNKETQYF
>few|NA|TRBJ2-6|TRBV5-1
TGCGCCAGCAGCGGGGACATCGCTGGGGCCAACGTCCTGACTTTC
CASSGDIAGANVLTF
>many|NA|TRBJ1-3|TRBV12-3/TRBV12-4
TGTGCCAGCAGTTCAGGGTTTGGAAACACCATATATTTT
CASSSGFGNTIYF
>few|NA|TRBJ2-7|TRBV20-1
TGCAGTGCTCAGGGGGAGGGCTACGAGCAGTACTTC
CSAQGEGYEQYF
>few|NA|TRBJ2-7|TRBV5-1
TGCGCCAGCAGCAAGGGTCCCAACTACGAGCAGTACTTC
CASSKGPNYEQYF
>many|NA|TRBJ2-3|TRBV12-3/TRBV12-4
TGTGCCAGCAGTTTAGTGTACAGGGTAGATACGCAGTATTTT
CASSLVYRVDTQYF
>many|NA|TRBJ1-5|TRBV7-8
TGTGCCAGCAGCTTAATGTACGGTAATCAGCCCCAGCATTTT
CASSLMYGNQPQHF
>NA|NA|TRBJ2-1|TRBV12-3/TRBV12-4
TGTGCCAGCACCCCCGGCCATCATGAGCAGTTCTTC
CASTPGHHEQFF
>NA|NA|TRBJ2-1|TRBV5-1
TGCGCCAGCAGCCCCGCCCTTAACGCCGTGGCCTACAATGAGCAGTTCTTC
CASSPALNAVAYNEQFF
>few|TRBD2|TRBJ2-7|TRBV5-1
TGCGCCAGCAGCCACCCGGGGGGCTACGAGCAGTACTTC
CASSHPGGYEQYF
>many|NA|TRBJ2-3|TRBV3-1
TGTGCCAGCAGTCCACGGGGGATAGATACGCAGTATTTT
CASSPRGIDTQYF
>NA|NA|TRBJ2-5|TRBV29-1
TGCAGCGTTACCTACTCGAGGGACACCCACCAAGAGACCCAGTACTTC
CSVTYSRDTHQETQYF
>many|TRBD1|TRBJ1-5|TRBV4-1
TGCGCCAGCAGCCAAGAGGGACAGGGCTTTCAGCCCCAGCATTTT
CASSQEGQGFQPQHF
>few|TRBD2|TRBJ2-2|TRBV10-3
TGTGCCATCAGTGCCCGGACTAGCGGGGGATCGAACACCGGGGAGCTGTTTTTT
CAISARTSGGSNTGELFF
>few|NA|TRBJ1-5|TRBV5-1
TGCGCCAGCAGCTTGGTGCCCCCGGTGCACAATCAGCCCCAGCATTTT
CASSLVPPVHNQPQHF
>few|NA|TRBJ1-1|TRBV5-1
TGCGCCAGCAGTCTCGAGGGACTAAGGAACACTGAAGCTTTCTTT
CASSLEGLRNTEAFF
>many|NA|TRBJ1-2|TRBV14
TGTGCCAGCAGCCACGGGCCTTCCTATGGCTACACCTTC
CASSHGPSYGYTF